This record concerns one TCR beta chain sequence. Libraries were prepared by immunoSEQ multiplex PCR; TCRdb keeps only in-frame clonotypes and omits some of them. The sample includes about 170,000 clones, about 91% of them seen just once. The source of the sample is a study of control samples from healthy donors and cancer patients. Germline values: CDR1 LGHDT, CDR2 YNNKEL (reference sequence). The CDR3 length is 13 residues. The V end was cut by 5 bases, the J end by 2 bases, with 9 bases between. The sample comprised blood. The J gene is TRBJ1-2, the V gene TRBV3-1 (or the pseudogene TRBV3-2); D remains ambiguous. This TCR was recovered from a woman aged 40 to 50 in good health. In DNA form, the CDR3 reads TGTGCCAGCAGCTCAGCCCGGAACTATGGCTACACCTTC. Amino acid sequence: CASSSARNYGYTF.